Presented here are 19 T cell receptor beta chains from one specimen sequenced in a study of blood T cell repertoires in COVID-19. Produced via immunoSEQ multiplex PCR; TCRdb's table is partial and in-frame only. The sample lists fewer than 500,000 clones; 87% were seen once. Sequenced sample: PBMCs or T cells enriched from blood (not recorded which). The receptor source for this set is a young man who had recovered from COVID-19.

V and J are TRBV29-1 and TRBJ1-5; 8 bases map to TRBD1. J lost 3 bases, V lost 7 bases, and 8 bases had no gene match. This CDR3 region has 14 residues. The V gene's germline CDR1 is SQVTM and CDR2 ANQGSEA. The CDR3 reads CSAWTGLNNQPQHF. CDR3 bases: TGCAGCGCATGGACAGGGCTCAACAATCAGCCCCAGCATTTT.

The CDR3 is CASSFRGNQPQHF. CDR3 DNA: TGTGCCAGCAGCTTCAGGGGCAATCAGCCCCAGCATTTT. J is TRBJ1-5 and V is TRBV11-3; D perhaps matches TRBD1 (5 bases). Between the trimmed V and J ends, which lost 3 bases and 2 bases, there was a span of 5 bases. The germline CDR1 and CDR2 sequences are SGHNT and YENEEA. The length of the CDR3 is 13 residues. Full variable domain (missing parts from reference TRBV11-3 and TRBJ1-5): EAGVVQSPRYKIIEKKQPVAFWCNPISGHNTLYWYLQNLGQGPELLIRYENEEAVDDSQLPKDRFSAERLKGVDSTLKIQPAELGDSAVYLCASSFRGNQPQHFGDGTRLSIL.

This clone is a singleton in its sample. Other DNA sequences in the same sample also yield this CDR3. The chain's CDR3 is CASSQAGTGNTIYF. Written as DNA, the CDR3 is TGCGCCAGCAGCCAAGCAGGGACTGGAAACACCATATATTTT. This chain joins TRBV4-1 and TRBJ1-3; possibly TRBD1 for D (5 bases). This CDR3 is built from 14 residues. Germline V gives CDR1 MGHRA, CDR2 YSYEKL. V dropped 1 base and J dropped 2 bases, with 6 bases sitting between them.

In nucleotides, the CDR3 is TGTGCCAGCAGGCGGGACGTTAACTATGGCTACACCTTC. It translates to CASRRDVNYGYTF. V gene TRBV12-3 or TRBV12-4 combines with J gene TRBJ1-2, with D perhaps matching TRBD1 (5 bases). With 6 bases removed from V and 1 base from J, the gap between germline ends came to 9 bases. The CDR3 length is 13 residues.

This chain connects TRBV30 to TRBJ1-2; 7 nucleotides agree with TRBD1. CDR1 GTSNPN and CDR2 SVGIG come from the germline V gene (reference sequence). This CDR3 spans 12 amino acids. After removal of 3 bases from V and 10 bases from J, the junction contained 8 bases not matched to a gene. The DNA of the CDR3 is TGTGCCTGGAGGGCCGGGACAGAAGACTACACCTTC. It is translated as CAWRAGTEDYTF.

This sequence joins TRBV12-3 or TRBV12-4 and TRBJ2-2; D call uncertain. This CDR3 is built from 13 residues. With 7 bases removed from V and 4 bases from J, the gap between germline ends came to 10 bases. The CDR3 nucleotides read TGTGCCAGCAAAAAATCGGGCACCGGGGAGCTGTTTTTT. Encoded protein: CASKKSGTGELFF.

The chain joins TRBV7-9 to TRBJ1-1; D ambiguous. Looked up from germline, CDR1 is SEHNR and CDR2 is FQNEAQ (reference sequence). This CDR3 is 13 amino acids long. V lost 3 bases to trimming and J lost 0 bases, with 5 bases between them. The CDR3 loop reads CASSFGLNTEAFF. Here the CDR3 DNA reads TGTGCCAGCAGCTTTGGGCTGAACACTGAAGCTTTCTTT.

This chain connects TRBV27 to TRBJ1-4, with a weak D call TRBD1 (5 bases). This CDR3 is 15 amino acids long. Germline-derived CDR1 and CDR2 are MNHEY and SMNVEV (reference sequence). Trimming removed 4 bases from V and 2 bases from J, with 11 bases in between. Here the CDR3 reads CASSSRVGTNEKLFF. CDR3 coding DNA: TGTGCCAGCAGTTCCAGGGTTGGGACTAATGAAAAACTGTTTTTT.

In this sample, this clone turned up once. The chain has TRBV5-4 and TRBJ2-1; D is unclear. This CDR3 comprises 14 residues. The ends were cut back, 6 bases at V and 3 bases at J, with 13 bases in the middle. Germline V gives CDR1 SGHNT, CDR2 YYREEE (reference sequence). The CDR3 DNA follows: TGTGCCAGCACCGGCCTCGCGGACTACAATGAGCAGTTCTTC. As protein: CASTGLADYNEQFF.

The chain employs TRBV5-4 and TRBJ1-5; TRBD1 might be the D (5 bases). Trimming shortened V by 4 bases and J by 1 base, and 12 bases separated the two germline ends. Germline V gene sequence: CDR1 SGHNT, CDR2 YYREEE (reference sequence). This CDR3 comprises 15 residues. CDR3 in amino acids: CASSVGGLSNQPQHF. CDR3 sequence (DNA): TGTGCCAGCAGCGTCGGGGGTTTGAGCAATCAGCCCCAGCATTTT.

V and J are TRBV9 and TRBJ2-7, with 10 bases that match TRBD2. The CDR3 is made up of 15 amino acids. Per germline, CDR1 SGDLS and CDR2 YYNGEE. J lost 2 bases, V lost 0 bases, and 2 bases had no gene match. As DNA, the CDR3 is TGTGCCAGCAGCGTAGGTAGCGGGGGGCCCTACGAGCAGTACTTC. Amino acids: CASSVGSGGPYEQYF.

The genes are TRBV5-1 and TRBJ1-1, with a tentative D call TRBD1 (5 bases). Trimming took off 4 bases at V and 11 bases at J, with 24 bases between the two ends. The CDR3 has 15 amino acids. Germline V gives CDR1 SGHRS, CDR2 YFSETQ. CDR3: CASSPGDRDLLNAFF. As DNA, the CDR3 is TGCGCCAGCAGCCCGGGGGACCGCGACCTCCTGAATGCTTTCTTT.

This chain connects TRBV7-2 to TRBJ2-4; unclear D gene. In germline, CDR1 is SGHTA, CDR2 FQGNSA. The V end was cut by 5 bases, the J end by 3 bases, with 11 bases between. CDR3 length equals 14 residues. This CDR3 is CASSDTLGKNIQYF. DNA of the CDR3: TGTGCCAGCAGCGACACTTTGGGCAAAAACATTCAGTACTTC.

In its sample, this clone was seen once. The chain links TRBV9 to TRBJ2-1; TRBD1 might be the D (6 bases). Trimming left V 0 bases short and J 9 bases short, with 22 bases between. Germline CDR1 is SGDLS and CDR2 is YYNGEE. This CDR3 comprises 17 residues. The CDR3 DNA follows: TGTGCCAGCAGCGTAGCGGGTCGACAGGCCGAGTTTGGTGAGCAGTTCTTC. This gives the protein CASSVAGRQAEFGEQFF.

The rearrangement joins TRBV19 to TRBJ1-1; maybe TRBD1 (6 bases). This CDR3 has 16 residues. Trimming removed 6 bases at V and 1 base at J, with 18 bases between. Germline loops: CDR1 LNHDA, CDR2 SQIVND (reference sequence). CDR3 nucleotides: TGTGCCAGTAGATTACAGGGTACCGTAGCGAACACTGAAGCTTTCTTT. It codes for CASRLQGTVANTEAFF.

In this sample, this clone turned up once. V is TRBV25-1 and J is TRBJ2-5; TRBD2 matches at 9 bases. After removal of 3 bases from V and 5 bases from J, the junction contained 7 bases not matched to a gene. CDR1 MGHDK and CDR2 SYGVNS come from the germline V gene. This CDR3 is built from 15 residues. CDR3 loop: CASSDPSGGWETQYF. The DNA of the CDR3 is TGTGCCAGCAGTGATCCCAGCGGGGGGTGGGAGACCCAGTACTTC.

The J gene is TRBJ1-2, the V gene TRBV3-1 (or the pseudogene TRBV3-2), with 10 bases that match TRBD1. The CDR3 spans 13 residues. Unmatched junction bases numbered 1, after V lost 3 bases and J lost 6 bases. Germline V gives CDR1 LGHDT, CDR2 YNNKEL (reference sequence). As DNA, the CDR3 is TGTGCCAGCAGCCACGGGACAGGGGATGGCTACACCTTC. This codes for CASSHGTGDGYTF.

The gene calls are TRBV7-2 and TRBJ2-6; TRBD2 is a possible D gene (6 bases). V was shortened by 2 bases and J by 3 bases, with 8 bases between the two germline ends. The V gene's germline CDR1 is SGHTA and CDR2 FQGNSA. The length of the CDR3 is 15 residues. CDR3 in DNA: TGTGCCAGCAGCTTAAGGGGACTTGGGGCCAACGTCCTGACTTTC. This gives the protein CASSLRGLGANVLTF.

This clone appeared once. V gene TRBV19 combines with J gene TRBJ1-2, with D possibly being TRBD1 (6 bases). The CDR3 is 15 residues long. V dropped 6 bases and J dropped 3 bases, with 17 bases sitting between them. The V gene's germline CDR1 is LNHDA and CDR2 SQIVND (reference sequence). CDR3: CASRKTGGWDYGYTF. CDR3 in DNA: TGTGCCAGTAGGAAGACAGGTGGCTGGGACTATGGCTACACCTTC.